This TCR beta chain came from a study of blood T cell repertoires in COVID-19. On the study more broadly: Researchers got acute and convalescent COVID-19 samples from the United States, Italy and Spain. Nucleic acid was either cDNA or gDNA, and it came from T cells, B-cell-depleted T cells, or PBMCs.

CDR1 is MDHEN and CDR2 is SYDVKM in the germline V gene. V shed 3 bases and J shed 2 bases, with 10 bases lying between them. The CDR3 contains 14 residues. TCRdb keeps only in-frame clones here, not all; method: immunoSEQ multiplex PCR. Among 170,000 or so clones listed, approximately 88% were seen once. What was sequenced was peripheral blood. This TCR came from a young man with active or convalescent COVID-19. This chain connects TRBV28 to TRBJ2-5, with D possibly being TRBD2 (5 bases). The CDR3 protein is CASSFAQRQETQYF. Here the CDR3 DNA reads TGTGCCAGCAGTTTTGCCCAGCGGCAAGAGACCCAGTACTTC.